The 17 T cell receptor beta chains reported below all come from one sample, sequenced in a study of vaccination effects on CD4 cells after COVID-19. The ViraFEST assay expanded antigen-specific CD4+ T cells with viral peptide pools before sequencing. The culture ran for 10 days, and then CD4+ T cells were isolated. All vaccine recipients tested negative for nucleocapsid antibodies and had never contracted SARS-CoV-2 infection. Profiled with immunoSEQ multiplex PCR; TCRdb holds only in-frame clones, not every one. The sample yields more than 35,000 clones, about three fifths seen once. The antigens these receptors bind are not known. The sample here was CD4+ T cells from PBMCs cultured with HCoV-OC43 spike peptides, taken before COVID-19 vaccination. Subset noted: HCoV-OC43 spike overlapping peptide pool stimulation. All receptors come from a human donor who received a COVID-19 vaccine.

The gene calls are TRBV6-5 and TRBJ1-2; D call uncertain. Trimming removed 8 bases from V and 6 bases from J, with 13 bases in between. Germline lookup yields CDR1 MNHEY and CDR2 SVGAGI. This CDR3 has 12 amino acids. CDR3 amino acids: CASLSLGDGYTF. The CDR3 DNA is TGTGCCAGCCTTTCCCTTGGAGATGGCTACACCTTC.

This chain uses TRBV10-3 with TRBJ2-3, with no clear D. Trimming cost V 8 bases and J 4 bases, with 10 bases left between them. The CDR3 contains 12 residues. The germline V gene encodes CDR1 ENHRY and CDR2 SYGVKD. The CDR3: CAIADEADTQYF. CDR3 nucleotides: TGTGCCATCGCAGACGAAGCAGATACGCAGTATTTT.

V usage is TRBV5-4 and J usage is TRBJ2-1; the match to TRBD1 covers 7 bases. The CDR3 sequence is 16 residues long. CDR1 is SGHNT, CDR2 YYREEE, per germline (reference sequence). J lost 5 bases, V lost 0 bases, and 8 bases had no gene match. DNA of the CDR3: TGTGCCAGCAGCTTGGCCGCAGGGGGTCTCCACAATGAGCAGTTCTTC. The encoded protein is CASSLAAGGLHNEQFF.

The chain recombines TRBV10-2 with TRBJ2-4; D is unclear. Between the trimmed V and J ends, which lost 6 bases and 2 bases, there was a span of 11 bases. Germline loops: CDR1 WSHSY, CDR2 SAAADI. This CDR3 region has 14 residues. The CDR3 protein is CASRTGTTKNIQYF. The CDR3 nucleotides read TGCGCCAGCAGGACCGGTACTACCAAAAACATTCAGTACTTC.

This clone was seen only once. V usage is TRBV12-3 or TRBV12-4 and J usage is TRBJ2-7, with 8 bases aligning to TRBD1. The CDR3 loop spans 13 amino acids. Trimming removed 7 bases from V and 3 bases from J; junction bases left unmatched: 5. CDR3 DNA: TGTGCCAGCAAAACAGGGGGAAGCTACGAGCAGTACTTC. Translated, it gives CASKTGGSYEQYF.

The chain has TRBV3-1 (or the pseudogene TRBV3-2) and TRBJ2-1; 14 nucleotides line up with TRBD2. The J segment lost 10 bases and the V segment lost 4 bases, leaving 9 bases of the junction unmatched. Germline V lookup: CDR1 LGHDT, CDR2 YNNKEL (reference sequence). This CDR3 contains 16 residues. The CDR3 spells CASSRAGTSGSGEQFF. CDR3 bases: TGTGCCAGCAGCCGGGCCGGGACTAGCGGGAGTGGGGAGCAGTTCTTC.

This chain links TRBV6-5 with TRBJ2-1, with 7 positions matching TRBD2. The trim removed 8 bases at V and 3 bases at J, leaving 7 bases unmatched. Germline V CDR1 and CDR2: MNHEY, SVGAGI. This CDR3 comprises 14 residues. CDR3 coding DNA: TGTGCCAGCCACGTGGGGGGGAACTACAATGAGCAGTTCTTC. As protein: CASHVGGNYNEQFF.

The chain is built from TRBV5-1 and TRBJ1-4, with TRBD1 identical over 9 bases. V was pared by 2 bases and J by 6 bases, with 8 bases of the junction left unmatched. The germline V gene encodes CDR1 SGHRS and CDR2 YFSETQ. There are 16 residues in the CDR3. In DNA form, the CDR3 reads TGCGCCAGCAGCTTTGGACAGGGGAGAGAGTATGAAAAACTGTTTTTT. Translation: CASSFGQGREYEKLFF.

DNA for the CDR3: TGTGCCAGCAGCCGAGGGCTGGCAGATACGCAGTATTTT. Translation gives CASSRGLADTQYF. The rearrangement links TRBV5-6 to TRBJ2-3, with a possible D match to TRBD2 (5 bases). The CDR3 consists of 13 residues. Germline CDR1 is SGHDT and CDR2 is YYEEEE. V gave up 4 bases and J gave up 4 bases, with 10 bases separating them.

The rearrangement links TRBV19 to TRBJ2-1; the match to TRBD2 covers 9 bases. V lost 5 bases, J lost 5 bases, and 7 bases stayed unmatched. CDR1 and CDR2 from the germline V gene are LNHDA and SQIVND (reference sequence). This CDR3 has 15 amino acids. CDR3 amino acids: CASSPLAGADNEQFF. Written as DNA, the CDR3 is TGTGCCAGTAGTCCCTTAGCGGGAGCCGACAATGAGCAGTTCTTC.

This clone was seen a handful of times. The chain couples TRBV6-5 to TRBJ1-1; D not certain. This CDR3 is 13 amino acids long. V was shortened by 3 bases and J by 0 bases, with 5 bases between the two germline ends. Germline V CDR1 and CDR2: MNHEY, SVGAGI. Here the CDR3 reads CASSYRMNTEAFF. In DNA form, the CDR3 reads TGTGCCAGCAGTTATAGGATGAACACTGAAGCTTTCTTT.

The CDR3 DNA is TGTGCCAGCAGTCTACATGGGTCGGGCAATCAGCCCCAGCATTTT. Translation: CASSLHGSGNQPQHF. The V and J genes are TRBV7-2 and TRBJ1-5; D remains ambiguous. The CDR3 is made up of 15 amino acids. Germline V gives CDR1 SGHTA, CDR2 FQGNSA. Between the trimmed V and J ends, which lost 6 bases and 2 bases, there was a span of 14 bases.

The chain uses TRBV7-2 and TRBJ2-2; 10 positions agree with TRBD2. Trimming at V came to 1 base and at J to 9 bases, leaving 8 bases not matched to a gene. CDR3 length: 16 amino acids. Germline V gene data show CDR1 as SGHTA and CDR2 as FQGNSA. This CDR3 is CASSLGASGGERELFF. As DNA, the CDR3 is TGTGCCAGCAGCTTAGGCGCTAGCGGGGGAGAAAGGGAGCTGTTTTTT.

This chain joins TRBV5-7 and TRBJ2-7, with 7 bases matching TRBD2. TRBV5-7 qualifies as an ORF whose function is uncertain. The trim removed 1 base at V and 1 base at J, leaving 11 bases unmatched. CDR3 size: 17 residues. The CDR3 DNA follows: TGTGCCAGCAGCTTGTCTTCGCGGCTAGCGGAATCCTACGAGCAGTACTTC. Translated: CASSLSSRLAESYEQYF.

This clone appeared a few times. The chain combines TRBV10-3 with TRBJ1-3; possible D gene TRBD1, 6 bases. With 4 bases removed from V and 0 bases from J, the gap between germline ends came to 10 bases. The CDR3 consists of 15 residues. CDR1 and CDR2 (germline): ENHRY, SYGVKD. CDR3 DNA: TGTGCCATCAGTGGGTTAGGGGGCTCTGGAAACACCATATATTTT. As protein: CAISGLGGSGNTIYF.

V and J are TRBV6-1 and TRBJ1-1, with a possible D match to TRBD1 (5 bases). The CDR3 is made up of 16 amino acids. V was clipped by 2 bases and J by 1 base, with 14 bases between them. Germline V lookup: CDR1 MNHNS, CDR2 SASEGT. CDR3 protein: CASSEIYGRANTEAFF. DNA of the CDR3: TGTGCCAGCAGTGAAATTTATGGCAGGGCGAACACTGAAGCTTTCTTT.

The CDR3: CASSPPGTGLNYGYTF. The CDR3 nucleotides read TGTGCCAGCTCACCACCAGGGACAGGACTTAACTATGGCTACACCTTC. The chain carries TRBV18 and TRBJ1-2, with 8 positions matching TRBD1. The CDR3 spans 16 residues. The ends lost 0 bases at V and 1 base at J; junction bases unmatched: 4. Germline loops: CDR1 KGHSH, CDR2 LQKENI.